This T cell receptor (beta chain) is drawn from a study of blood T cell repertoires in COVID-19. Study as a whole: The United States, Italy and Spain were the sources of the acute and convalescent COVID-19 samples. In each case, the material was cDNA or gDNA derived from T cells, B-cell-depleted T cells, or PBMCs.

Cohorts were based on clinical histories the participants reported. Per the original methods: Reference gene primer amplification in the assay estimated nucleated cell counts. Data came from immunoSEQ multiplex PCR; TCRdb stores just in-frame clones and leaves some out. V and J calls and clone size are those listed in that table; D and trimming were worked out from the DNA. The sample has a few hundred thousand clones, 85% to 90% seen once. CDR1 is KGHSH, CDR2 LQKENI, per germline. V lost 3 bases, J lost 8 bases, and 19 bases lay in between. This CDR3 region has 15 residues. This chain links TRBV18 with TRBJ1-2; D not resolved. The sequenced material came from PBMCs or T cells enriched from blood (not recorded which). The receptor comes from a woman between 18 and 29 years old in a cohort exposed to, infected with or recovered from COVID-19 (not recorded which). In DNA, the CDR3 is TGTGCCAGCTCACCGTCGACAAAACCCGATTCGGGCTACACCTTC. This codes for CASSPSTKPDSGYTF.